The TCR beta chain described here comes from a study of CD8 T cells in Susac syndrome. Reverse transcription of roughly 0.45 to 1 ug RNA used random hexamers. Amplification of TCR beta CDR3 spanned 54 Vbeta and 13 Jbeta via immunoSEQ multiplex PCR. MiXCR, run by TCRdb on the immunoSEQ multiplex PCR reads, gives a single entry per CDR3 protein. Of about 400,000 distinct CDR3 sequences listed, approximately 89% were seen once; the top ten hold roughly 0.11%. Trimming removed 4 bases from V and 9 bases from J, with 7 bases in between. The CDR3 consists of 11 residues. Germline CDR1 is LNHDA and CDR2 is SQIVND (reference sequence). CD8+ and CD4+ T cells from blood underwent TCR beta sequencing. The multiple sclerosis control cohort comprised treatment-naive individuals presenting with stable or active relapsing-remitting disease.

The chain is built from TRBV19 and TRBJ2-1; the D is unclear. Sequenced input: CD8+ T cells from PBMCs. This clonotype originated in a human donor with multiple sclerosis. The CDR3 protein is CASSKGPEQFF. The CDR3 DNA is TGTGCCAGTAGTAAAGGACCTGAGCAGTTCTTC.